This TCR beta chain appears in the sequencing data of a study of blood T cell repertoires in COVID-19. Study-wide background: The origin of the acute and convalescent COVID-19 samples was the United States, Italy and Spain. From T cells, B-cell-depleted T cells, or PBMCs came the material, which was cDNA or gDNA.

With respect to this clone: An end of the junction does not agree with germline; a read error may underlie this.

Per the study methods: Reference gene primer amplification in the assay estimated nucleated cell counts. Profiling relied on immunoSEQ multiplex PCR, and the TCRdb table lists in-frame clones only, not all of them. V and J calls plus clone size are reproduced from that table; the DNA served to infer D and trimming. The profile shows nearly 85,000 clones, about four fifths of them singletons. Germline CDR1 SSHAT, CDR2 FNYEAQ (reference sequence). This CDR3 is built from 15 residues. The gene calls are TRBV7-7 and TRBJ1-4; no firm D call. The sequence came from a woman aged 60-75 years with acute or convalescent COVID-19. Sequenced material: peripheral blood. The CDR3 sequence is CASSLSSEGGEKLFF. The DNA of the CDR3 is TGTGCTAGCAGCTTATCGTCAGAGGGAGGAGAAAAACTGTTTTTT.